Below, 18 T cell receptor beta chains from the same sample are listed, as sequenced in a study of CD8+ T cells in alopecia areata listed by TCRdb under 2018. The treatment or condition tag for this specimen amounts to: oral pan-JAK inhibitor, 5-10 mg twice daily. Libraries came from the immunoSEQ multiplex PCR assay. For TCR sequencing, RNA was extracted from every sample and reverse transcribed into cDNA to serve as template. The table comes from immuneACCESS by way of TCRdb, which keeps in-frame sequences with V and J called. Part of the clones is missing from these tables; in studies checked, under half for an unresolved V gene and the rest for unknown reasons. The sample table records hundreds of thousands of clones; more than 55% of these occur just once. The biggest ten clones account for 1% to 1.5% of the sample. The sample was CD4+ T cells sorted from blood, taken around week 44, from a patient treated with tofacitinib. These receptor sequences come from a human donor with alopecia areata.

The chain couples TRBV4-1 to TRBJ2-1; TRBD1 matches at 7 bases. CDR3 length equals 15 residues. V lost 4 bases to trimming and J lost 2 bases; unmatched junction nucleotides: 5. Germline CDR1 MGHRA, CDR2 YSYEKL. The CDR3 coding sequence is TGCGCCAGCAGCCTATCGACAGGGCCCTACAATGAGCAGTTCTTC. This codes for CASSLSTGPYNEQFF.

The genes are TRBV7-2 and TRBJ2-7; 7 bases agree with TRBD1. The V segment lost 8 bases and the J segment 3 bases; nucleotides outside the gene matches: 4. Germline values: CDR1 SGHTA, CDR2 FQGNSA. The CDR3 consists of 12 residues. The CDR3 sequence is CASSGQFYEQYF. Written as DNA, the CDR3 is TGTGCCAGCTCGGGACAGTTCTACGAGCAGTACTTC.

The chain recombines TRBV25-1 with TRBJ1-6, with D uncertain. This CDR3 is built from 16 residues. The germline V gene encodes CDR1 MGHDK and CDR2 SYGVNS. With 0 bases removed from V and 6 bases from J, the gap between germline ends came to 12 bases. CDR3 nucleotide sequence: TGTGCCAGCAGTGAATATATGGGCAGATTTAATTCACCCCTCCACTTT. Translating it yields CASSEYMGRFNSPLHF.

The chain combines TRBV18 with TRBJ2-1; D is possibly TRBD1 or TRBD2 (5 bases each). CDR1 and CDR2 (germline): KGHSH, LQKENI. Trimming left V 5 bases short and J 1 base short, with 12 bases between. The CDR3 has 15 amino acids. CDR3 amino acids: CASSFRDASYNEQFF. For the CDR3, the DNA is TGTGCCAGCTCATTCCGGGACGCGTCCTACAATGAGCAGTTCTTC.

V is TRBV10-3 and J is TRBJ2-3; D gene uncertain. The V gene lost 10 bases and the J gene lost 2 bases, with 10 bases spanning the gap. CDR1 and CDR2 from the germline V gene are ENHRY and SYGVKD. The CDR3 is 12 residues long. This chain's CDR3 is CASRNNTDTQYF. CDR3 nucleotide sequence: TGTGCCAGCAGAAACAACACAGATACGCAGTATTTT.

The gene calls are TRBV28 and TRBJ1-6; possible D gene TRBD1, 5 bases. The CDR3 is made up of 12 amino acids. From germline, CDR1 is MDHEN and CDR2 SYDVKM. The germline V and J ends were trimmed by 8 bases and 7 bases, with 9 bases remaining between them. CDR3 loop: CASLGGNSPLHF. DNA for the CDR3: TGTGCCAGCCTTGGGGGGAATTCACCCCTCCACTTT.

This clone showed up just a few times. The rearrangement uses TRBV11-2 and TRBJ2-7; D may be TRBD1 (5 bases). The CDR3 runs to 14 residues. Trimming took 0 bases from V and 7 from J, leaving 13 bases between them. CDR1 SGHAT and CDR2 FQNNGV come from the germline V gene. The chain's CDR3 is CASSLELGAGEQYF. The DNA for the CDR3 is TGTGCCAGCAGCTTAGAGCTAGGGGCTGGGGAGCAGTACTTC.

The chain has TRBV30 and TRBJ2-1; D is unclear. V was shortened by 2 bases and J by 10 bases, with 9 bases between the two germline ends. The CDR3 runs to 11 residues. Germline V gene sequence: CDR1 GTSNPN, CDR2 SVGIG (reference sequence). CDR3 bases: TGTGCCTGGAGTCCCCTAGGCGAGCAGTTCTTC. Its translation: CAWSPLGEQFF.

The chain recombines TRBV18 with TRBJ2-1, with 7 bases aligning to TRBD1. The germline V gene encodes CDR1 KGHSH and CDR2 LQKENI. The CDR3 has 14 amino acids. The junction had 5 bases not matched to a gene; V was cut back by 3 bases and J by 6 bases. For the CDR3, the DNA is TGTGCCAGCTCACCGATGACAGGGAGCAATGAGCAGTTCTTC. Protein: CASSPMTGSNEQFF.

V gene TRBV29-1 combines with J gene TRBJ2-1, with 13 bases lining up with TRBD2. V lost 6 bases and J lost 6; bases outside the gene matches: 8. This CDR3 comprises 15 residues. From germline, CDR1 is SQVTM and CDR2 ANQGSEA. The CDR3 coding sequence is TGCAGCGTGGACCTGGGACTAGCGGGACGCAATGAGCAGTTCTTC. Translating gives CSVDLGLAGRNEQFF.

This clone was seen more than once but under ten times. The CDR3 is CASSPPGLSSYNEQFF. For the CDR3, the DNA is TGTGCCAGCAGCCCCCCCGGGCTGAGCTCCTACAATGAGCAGTTCTTC. The chain employs TRBV11-2 and TRBJ2-1; no reliable D call. The V end was cut by 5 bases, the J end by 0 bases, with 14 bases between. The length of the CDR3 is 16 residues. The germline V gene encodes CDR1 SGHAT and CDR2 FQNNGV.

This chain uses TRBV27 with TRBJ1-5; D uncertain. Trimming took 2 bases from V and 8 from J, leaving 10 bases between them. In germline, CDR1 is MNHEY, CDR2 SMNVEV (reference sequence). CDR3 length: 13 residues. In DNA, the CDR3 is TGTGCCAGCAGTTTAAGCCGATTTGAGCCCCAGCATTTT. The encoded protein is CASSLSRFEPQHF.

The CDR3 DNA reads TGTGCCAGCAGCCCCCTAGCGGCGAGCTCCTACAATGAGCAGTTCTTC. The encoded protein is CASSPLAASSYNEQFF. The chain links TRBV7-3 to TRBJ2-1, with 7 bases matching TRBD2. This CDR3 is 16 amino acids long. Germline V gene sequence: CDR1 SGHTA, CDR2 FQGTGA. The trim removed 5 bases at V and 0 bases at J, leaving 7 bases unmatched.

This clone appeared a single time. The rearrangement uses TRBV5-1 and TRBJ2-3, with 8 bases aligning to TRBD1. The CDR3 is 15 residues long. Germline CDR1 SGHRS, CDR2 YFSETQ. Unmatched junction bases numbered 4, after V lost 4 bases and J lost 0 bases. The CDR3 DNA reads TGCGCCAGCAGCGCGGGACAGGTTAGCACAGATACGCAGTATTTT. Its protein is CASSAGQVSTDTQYF.

This clone has a handful of counts. The genes are TRBV9 and TRBJ1-2, with 7 bases matching TRBD1. The CDR3 covers 14 residues. Germline assignment: CDR1 SGDLS and CDR2 YYNGEE. V lost 0 bases to trimming and J lost 4 bases; unmatched junction nucleotides: 3. This chain's CDR3 is CASSVDRTGYGYTF. The CDR3 coding sequence is TGTGCCAGCAGCGTAGACAGGACAGGCTATGGCTACACCTTC.

The chain is built from TRBV7-9 and TRBJ2-7; the D gene is possibly TRBD2 (7 bases). Trimming pared 4 bases from V and 5 bases from J, leaving 15 bases between. Germline V gene sequence: CDR1 SEHNR, CDR2 FQNEAQ (reference sequence). CDR3 length: 14 residues. This chain's CDR3 is CASSSSGGLHEQYF. The DNA of the CDR3 is TGTGCCAGCAGCTCCTCCGGGGGGCTCCACGAGCAGTACTTC. Complete variable domain (other parts from reference TRBV7-9 and TRBJ2-7): DTGVSQNPRHKITKRGQNVTFRCDPISEHNRLYWYRQTLGQGPEFLTYFQNEAQLEKSRLLSDRFSAERPKGSFSTLEIQRTEQGDSAMYLCASSSSGGLHEQYFGPGTRLTVT.

The rearrangement joins TRBV30 to TRBJ1-1; 7 bases are shared with TRBD1. The CDR3 is made up of 13 amino acids. Trimming at V came to 2 bases and at J to 7 bases, leaving 7 bases not matched to a gene. The germline V gene has CDR1 GTSNPN and CDR2 SVGIG (reference sequence). CDR3 region: CAWSPTGKGEAFF. CDR3 sequence (DNA): TGTGCCTGGAGTCCGACAGGGAAGGGTGAAGCTTTCTTT.

The chain carries TRBV29-1 and TRBJ2-7; TRBD2 might be the D (5 bases). The V end lost 6 bases, the J end lost 0 bases, and 9 bases lay between the germline ends. The CDR3 extends over 12 amino acids. The germline V gene encodes CDR1 SQVTM and CDR2 ANQGSEA. CDR3: CSVKGSSYEQYF. CDR3 bases: TGCAGCGTGAAAGGGAGCTCCTACGAGCAGTACTTC.